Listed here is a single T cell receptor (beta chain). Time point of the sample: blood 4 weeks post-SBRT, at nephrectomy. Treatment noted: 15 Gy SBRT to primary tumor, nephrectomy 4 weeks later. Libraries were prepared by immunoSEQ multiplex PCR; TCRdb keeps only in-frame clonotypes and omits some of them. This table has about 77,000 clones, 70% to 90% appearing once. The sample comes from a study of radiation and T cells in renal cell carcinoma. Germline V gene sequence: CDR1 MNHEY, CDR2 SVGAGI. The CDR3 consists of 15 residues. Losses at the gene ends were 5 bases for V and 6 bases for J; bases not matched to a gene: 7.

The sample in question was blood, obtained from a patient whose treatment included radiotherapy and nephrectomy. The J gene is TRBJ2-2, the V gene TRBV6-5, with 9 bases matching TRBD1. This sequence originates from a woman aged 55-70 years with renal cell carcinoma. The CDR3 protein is CASSVDRGTPGELFF. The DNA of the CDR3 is TGTGCCAGCAGTGTTGACAGGGGGACACCCGGGGAGCTGTTTTTT.